Following are 19 T cell receptor beta chains from one sample sequenced in a study of regulatory T cells in long-lasting Graves disease. Time point of the sample: newly diagnosed GD, antithyroid drugs for less than 3 months. With RNA extracted from PBMCs as input, the TCR library was made. Investigators prepared the TCR beta libraries by applying iRepertoire HTBI primers and Arm-PCR of CDR3 regions. MiXCR was run by TCRdb on the multiplex PCR reads, yielding one entry per CDR3 protein. This table has 620,000 or so distinct CDR3 sequences, about 15% appearing once. This sample also belongs to another study, concerning T cells in Graves' hyperthyroidism and ophthalmopathy.

The sequenced sample was peripheral blood mononuclear cells (PBMCs), obtained at new diagnosis, from a patient treated with antithyroid drugs. These receptors were taken from a woman under 40 with Graves disease.

The rearrangement links TRBV6-1 to TRBJ2-7; TRBD1 agrees at 9 bases. V shed 8 bases, J shed 2 bases, and the junction held 4 bases outside the gene matches. There are 13 residues in the CDR3. From germline, CDR1 is MNHNS and CDR2 SASEGT. As DNA, the CDR3 is TGTGCCAGCTTGGGGACAGGGACCTACGAGCAGTACTTC. It is translated as CASLGTGTYEQYF.

In its sample, this clonotype was seen a few times. The V and J genes are TRBV18 and TRBJ2-7; D ambiguous. The CDR3 loop spans 13 amino acids. Per germline, CDR1 KGHSH and CDR2 LQKENI. V was pared by 6 bases and J by 2 bases, with 11 bases between. CDR3 nucleotides: TGTGCCAGCTCTTTAAATTCAGCCTACGAGCAGTACTTC. The encoded protein is CASSLNSAYEQYF.

This clonotype was seen only a few times. The rearrangement joins TRBV20-1 to TRBJ2-7; 7 nucleotides agree with TRBD1. V lost 6 bases, J lost 2 bases, and 19 bases stayed unmatched. This CDR3 is 17 amino acids long. Germline V gene sequence: CDR1 DFQATT, CDR2 SNEGSKA (reference sequence). The CDR3 region has the DNA TGCAGTGCCGACGCGACAGGGTCCTTAAGTCCTACCTACGAGCAGTACTTC. It codes for CSADATGSLSPTYEQYF.

This clonotype was observed at least ten times. V is TRBV18 and J is TRBJ2-7; no firm D call. Germline values: CDR1 KGHSH, CDR2 LQKENI. V was shortened by 4 bases and J by 5 bases, with 12 bases between the two germline ends. The CDR3 runs to 13 residues. CDR3 protein: CASSQDRVNEQYF. CDR3 bases: TGTGCCAGCTCACAGGACCGCGTTAACGAGCAGTACTTC.

This clonotype came up many times. The gene calls are TRBV10-3 and TRBJ1-1, with TRBD1 matching 10 bases. CDR1 and CDR2 from the germline V gene are ENHRY and SYGVKD. The CDR3 runs to 13 residues. V shed 6 bases and J 4 bases; nucleotides not matched to a gene: 2. The CDR3 here is CAIRRTGGTEAFF. The DNA for the CDR3 is TGTGCCATCAGGCGGACAGGGGGCACTGAAGCTTTCTTT.

The chain uses TRBV7-9 and TRBJ2-7, with TRBD1 identical over 7 bases. This CDR3 is 14 amino acids long. CDR1 SEHNR and CDR2 FQNEAQ come from the germline V gene (reference sequence). The J segment lost 2 bases and the V segment lost 5 bases, leaving 6 bases of the junction unmatched. The CDR3, as DNA: TGTGCCAGCAGCCGACAGGGTTTCGCCTACGAGCAGTACTTC. It translates to CASSRQGFAYEQYF. Supplemented by reference TRBV7-9 and TRBJ2-7, the full variable domain reads DTGVSQNPRHKITKRGQNVTFRCDPISEHNRLYWYRQTLGQGPEFLTYFQNEAQLEKSRLLSDRFSAERPKGSFSTLEIQRTEQGDSAMYLCASSRQGFAYEQYFGPGTRLTVT.

At least ten counts were recorded for this clonotype. The J gene is TRBJ1-2, the V gene TRBV28; a possible D gene is TRBD1 (5 bases). The CDR3 covers 14 residues. CDR1 is MDHEN and CDR2 is SYDVKM in the germline V gene. Trimming removed 3 bases at V and 7 bases at J, with 15 bases between. CDR3 residues: CASSFVVGTGGYTF. In nucleotides, the CDR3 is TGTGCCAGCAGTTTCGTCGTGGGGACGGGTGGCTACACCTTC.

This clonotype was seen a few times. CDR3 residues: CASSSTGGGELFF. Here the CDR3 DNA reads TGTGCCAGCAGTTCAACCGGGGGCGGGGAGCTGTTTTTT. The genes are TRBV7-9 and TRBJ2-2; the D gene is possibly TRBD2 (6 bases). This CDR3 has 13 residues. CDR1 and CDR2 from the germline V gene are SEHNR and FQNEAQ (reference sequence). V was cut by 6 bases and J by 7 bases, with 12 bases left in between. Variable domain in full (rest from reference TRBV7-9 and TRBJ2-2): DTGVSQNPRHKITKRGQNVTFRCDPISEHNRLYWYRQTLGQGPEFLTYFQNEAQLEKSRLLSDRFSAERPKGSFSTLEIQRTEQGDSAMYLCASSSTGGGELFFGEGSRLTVL.

The CDR3 nucleotides read TGCGCCAGCAGCTTGGTCACAGGATCGAAAACCGAGCAGTACTTC. Translated, it gives CASSLVTGSKTEQYF. This sequence joins TRBV5-1 and TRBJ2-7, with D maybe TRBD1 (5 bases). Germline V gives CDR1 SGHRS, CDR2 YFSETQ. V was shortened by 0 bases and J by 6 bases, with 16 bases between the two germline ends. The CDR3 length is 15 residues.

Many counts were recorded for this clonotype. The V and J genes are TRBV9 and TRBJ1-2; a weak D match, TRBD1 (5 bases). This CDR3 is 16 amino acids long. Germline V gene lookup returns CDR1 SGDLS and CDR2 YYNGEE. The ends were cut back, 4 bases at V and 7 bases at J, with 23 bases in the middle. This CDR3 reads CASSPTPGQGVGGYTF. CDR3 coding DNA: TGTGCCAGCAGCCCAACCCCGGGGCAGGGCGTAGGTGGCTACACCTTC.

At least ten counts were recorded for this clonotype. The chain has TRBV20-1 and TRBJ2-7, with D perhaps matching TRBD2 (6 bases). Germline assignment: CDR1 DFQATT and CDR2 SNEGSKA (reference sequence). The CDR3 runs 13 residues. The V end lost 3 bases, the J end lost 0 bases, and 9 bases lay between the germline ends. The CDR3 DNA sequence: TGCAGTGCTAGCGGACTAAGCTCCTACGAGCAGTACTTC. Amino acids: CSASGLSSYEQYF.

The J gene is TRBJ2-1, the V gene TRBV9, with TRBD2 matching 8 bases. V was pared by 3 bases and J by 2 bases, with 7 bases of the junction left unmatched. CDR3 size: 16 residues. From germline, CDR1 is SGDLS and CDR2 YYNGEE. The CDR3 DNA reads TGTGCCAGCAGCGAGAGACTAGCGCCCCCCTACAATGAGCAGTTCTTC. Its translation is CASSERLAPPYNEQFF.

This clonotype was counted many times. The chain combines TRBV3-1 with TRBJ1-1; 11 bases line up with TRBD1. In germline, CDR1 is LGHDT, CDR2 YNNKEL (reference sequence). This CDR3 contains 17 residues. Germline trimming cut 4 bases from V and 4 bases from J; bases unmatched to any gene: 11. The CDR3 DNA reads as TGTGCCAGCAGCCCACAGGGACAGGGGGTAGGGGGCACTGAAGCTTTCTTT. This gives the protein CASSPQGQGVGGTEAFF.

Turning to this clonotype: Given a far larger clone just one base away, this is likely a sequencing read error. The chain employs TRBV6-1 and TRBJ2-7; D is perhaps TRBD2 (6 bases). The CDR3 runs to 14 residues. The V and J ends lost 10 bases and 3 bases respectively, with 19 bases between them. Germline lookup yields CDR1 MNHNS and CDR2 SASEGT. The CDR3 DNA is TGTGCCAACATTGGGACTTTTGGTAACTACGAGCAGTACTTC. Its translation: CANIGTFGNYEQYF.

This clonotype has more than one count but fewer than ten. The chain employs TRBV19 and TRBJ1-4; a weak D match, TRBD1 (5 bases). The V and J ends lost 3 bases and 9 bases respectively, with 20 bases between them. CDR3 length: 16 residues. CDR1 and CDR2 (germline): LNHDA, SQIVND (reference sequence). This CDR3 reads CASSMGLGRSDQKLFF. CDR3 bases: TGTGCCAGTAGTATGGGCCTGGGGCGGTCCGACCAAAAACTGTTTTTT.

The gene calls are TRBV10-3 and TRBJ2-7; D is undetermined. V shed 2 bases and J shed 6 bases, with 11 bases lying between them. In germline, CDR1 is ENHRY, CDR2 SYGVKD. The CDR3 is 13 residues long. The CDR3: CAISEPLRLEQYF. The DNA of the CDR3 is TGTGCCATCAGTGAGCCCCTACGCCTCGAGCAGTACTTC.

Many counts were recorded for this clonotype. V usage is TRBV28 and J usage is TRBJ2-7; D remains unclear. Germline loops: CDR1 MDHEN, CDR2 SYDVKM. The V end lost 6 bases, the J end lost 3 bases, and 6 bases lay between the germline ends. The CDR3 runs 11 residues. CDR3: CASRAYYEQYF. The CDR3 coding sequence is TGTGCCAGCAGGGCGTACTACGAGCAGTACTTC.

The chain recombines TRBV7-8 with TRBJ1-5; D gene ambiguous. Trimming removed 1 base from V and 4 bases from J, with 8 bases in between. Germline lookup yields CDR1 SGHVS and CDR2 FQNEAQ. The CDR3 length is 14 residues. The CDR3 loop is CASSLDLGNQPQHF. The CDR3 bases are TGTGCCAGCAGCTTAGACCTGGGAAATCAGCCCCAGCATTTT.

In this sample, this clonotype turned up many times. V is TRBV7-2 and J is TRBJ1-4, with no clear D. This CDR3 is built from 14 residues. Germline assignment: CDR1 SGHTA and CDR2 FQGNSA. Trimming pared 4 bases from V and 0 bases from J, leaving 6 bases between. This CDR3 is CASSSYATNEKLFF. CDR3 DNA sequence: TGTGCCAGCAGCTCGTATGCAACTAATGAAAAACTGTTTTTT.